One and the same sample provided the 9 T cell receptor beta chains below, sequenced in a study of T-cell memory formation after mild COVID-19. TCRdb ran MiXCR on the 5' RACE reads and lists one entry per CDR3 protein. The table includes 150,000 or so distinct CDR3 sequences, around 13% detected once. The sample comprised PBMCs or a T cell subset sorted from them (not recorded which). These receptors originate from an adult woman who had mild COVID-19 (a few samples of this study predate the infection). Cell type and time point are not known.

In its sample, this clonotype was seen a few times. CDR3 nucleotide sequence: TGTGCCAGCAGCTTAGTCCACCTCATTGGAAACACTGAAGCTTTCTTT. It is translated as CASSLVHLIGNTEAFF. V gene TRBV13 combines with J gene TRBJ1-1; D remains ambiguous. CDR3 length: 16 residues. CDR1 and CDR2 (germline): PRHDT, FYEKMQ (reference sequence). Trimming cost V 1 base and J 2 bases, with 14 bases left between them.

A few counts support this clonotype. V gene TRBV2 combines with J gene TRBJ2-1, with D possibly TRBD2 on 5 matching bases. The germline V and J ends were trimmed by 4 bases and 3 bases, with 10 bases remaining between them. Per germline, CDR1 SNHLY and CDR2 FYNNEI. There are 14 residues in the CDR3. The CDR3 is CASSGGPFYNEQFF. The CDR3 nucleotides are TGTGCCAGCAGTGGAGGGCCCTTCTACAATGAGCAGTTCTTC.

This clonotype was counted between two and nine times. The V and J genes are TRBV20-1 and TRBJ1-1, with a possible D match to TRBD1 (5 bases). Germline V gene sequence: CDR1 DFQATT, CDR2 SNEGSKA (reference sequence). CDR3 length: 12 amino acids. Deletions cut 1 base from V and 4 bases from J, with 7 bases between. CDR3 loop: CSARVGGTEAFF. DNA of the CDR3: TGCAGTGCTAGAGTTGGGGGCACTGAAGCTTTCTTT.

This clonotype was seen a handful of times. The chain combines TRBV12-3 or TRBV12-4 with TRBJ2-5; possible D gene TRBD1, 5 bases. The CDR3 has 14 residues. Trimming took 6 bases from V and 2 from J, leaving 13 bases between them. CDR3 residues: CASRPLTEQETQYF. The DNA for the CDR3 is TGTGCCAGCAGACCACTGACAGAGCAAGAGACCCAGTACTTC.

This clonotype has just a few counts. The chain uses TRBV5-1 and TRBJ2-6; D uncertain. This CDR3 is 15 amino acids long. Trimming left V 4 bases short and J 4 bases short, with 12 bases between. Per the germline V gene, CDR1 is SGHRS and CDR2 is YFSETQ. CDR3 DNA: TGCGCCAGCAGCCCCGACCTGGCGGGGGCCAACGTCCTGACTTTC. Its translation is CASSPDLAGANVLTF.

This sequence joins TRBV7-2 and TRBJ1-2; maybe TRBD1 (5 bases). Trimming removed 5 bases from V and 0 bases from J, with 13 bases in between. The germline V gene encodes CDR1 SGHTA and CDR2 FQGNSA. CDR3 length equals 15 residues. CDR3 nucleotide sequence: TGTGCCAGCAGCCCCAGCGGGGCTACTAACTATGGCTACACCTTC. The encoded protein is CASSPSGATNYGYTF.

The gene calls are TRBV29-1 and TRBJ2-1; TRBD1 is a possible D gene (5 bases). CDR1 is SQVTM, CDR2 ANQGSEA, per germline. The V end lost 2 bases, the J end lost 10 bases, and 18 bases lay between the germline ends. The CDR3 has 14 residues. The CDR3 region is CSVELIGHHLEQFF. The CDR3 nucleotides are TGCAGCGTTGAATTAATAGGACATCATCTCGAGCAGTTCTTC.

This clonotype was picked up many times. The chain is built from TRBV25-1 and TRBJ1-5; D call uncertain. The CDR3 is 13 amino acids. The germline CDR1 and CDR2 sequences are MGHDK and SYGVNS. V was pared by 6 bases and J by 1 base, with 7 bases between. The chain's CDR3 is CASRSGSNQPQHF. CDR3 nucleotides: TGTGCCAGCAGGTCTGGGAGCAATCAGCCCCAGCATTTT.

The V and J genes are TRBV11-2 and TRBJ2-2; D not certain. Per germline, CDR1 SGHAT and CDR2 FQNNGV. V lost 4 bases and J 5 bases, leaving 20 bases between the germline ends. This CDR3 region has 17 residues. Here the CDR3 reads CASSSLRSVVWTGELFF. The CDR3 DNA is TGTGCCAGCAGCTCGCTGAGGTCGGTTGTTTGGACCGGGGAGCTGTTTTTT.